This TCR beta chain was identified during a study of blood T cells in healthy people across ages. The second PCR ran about 7 to 12 cycles with a sample-barcoded 5' primer and J-beta primers. TCRdb analysed the 5' RACE reads with MiXCR anew, one entry per CDR3 protein. The sample holds 600,000 to 850,000 distinct CDR3 sequences, approximately 25% seen once. The germline V gene encodes CDR1 MNHNY and CDR2 SVGAGI (reference sequence). This CDR3 contains 15 residues. Trimming removed 2 bases from V and 5 bases from J; junction bases left unmatched: 6. This same sample was also part of a study on T cells of mothers and their children.

Sequencing was done on a sample of blood. The chain carries TRBV6-6 and TRBJ2-5, with 9 bases fitting TRBD2. This clonotype was sampled from a boy aged 10-17 years in good health. The CDR3 nucleotides read TGTGCCAGCAGTTACATGCGGGAGGGCGGGGAGACCCAGTACTTC. This codes for CASSYMREGGETQYF.